This TCR beta chain was recorded in a study of cytomegalovirus exposure and HLA in healthy donors. Whole-study findings and limits: The authors later found most CMV-associated TCR beta chains appeared HLA-restricted. Reports state that TCR beta sequences accurately predicted most subjects' HLA-A and HLA-B alleles.

PCR was performed using 60 Vbeta and 13 Jbeta primers. TCRdb's table, derived via immunoSEQ multiplex PCR, lists solely in-frame clones and lacks some. The sample records approximately 220,000 clones, around 83% being singletons. The germline V and J ends were trimmed by 4 bases and 5 bases, with 5 bases remaining between them. The CDR3 runs to 11 residues. Looked up from germline, CDR1 is LNHDA and CDR2 is SQIVND (reference sequence). This clone was recorded a few times. The antigen remains unidentified. The sample comprised PBMCs. V is TRBV19 and J is TRBJ1-2; D unclear. This clonotype was obtained from a girl aged 10 to 17 in good health and CMV-seronegative. CDR3 amino acids: CASSNGYGYTF. The CDR3 DNA reads as TGTGCCAGTAGTAACGGGTATGGCTACACCTTC.